Following are 30 T cell receptor beta chains from one sample sequenced in a study of blood T cell repertoires in COVID-19. Data came from immunoSEQ multiplex PCR; TCRdb stores just in-frame clones and leaves some out. The sample contains roughly 200,000 clones, 87% of which appear only once. The sequenced material came from peripheral blood. Receptor source: a man aged 55 to 70 who had recovered from COVID-19.

The chain recombines TRBV18 with TRBJ2-2; no clear D gene. The V gene lost 4 bases and the J gene lost 5 bases, with 20 bases spanning the gap. CDR3 length: 17 amino acids. Germline values: CDR1 KGHSH, CDR2 LQKENI. The CDR3: CASSHPPGNKLTGELFF. In DNA, the CDR3 is TGTGCCAGCTCACATCCCCCAGGAAACAAACTGACCGGGGAGCTGTTTTTT.

This sequence joins TRBV10-3 and TRBJ2-6; TRBD1 matches at 8 bases. CDR1 is ENHRY, CDR2 SYGVKD, per germline. The CDR3 loop spans 17 amino acids. V gave up 2 bases and J gave up 0 bases; unmatched junction bases: 3. The CDR3 here is CAISEAGGASGANVLTF. The CDR3 DNA follows: TGTGCCATCAGTGAGGCAGGGGGCGCCTCTGGGGCCAACGTCCTGACTTTC.

J is TRBJ1-4 and V is TRBV5-1; 11 bases are shared with TRBD1. Per the germline V gene, CDR1 is SGHRS and CDR2 is YFSETQ. CDR3 length equals 14 residues. Trimming cost V 5 bases and J 6 bases; bases outside gene matches: 3. Here the CDR3 DNA reads TGCGCCAGCAGTACGGACAGGGGGCATGAAAAACTGTTTTTT. Its protein product is CASSTDRGHEKLFF.

This sequence joins TRBV7-8 and TRBJ2-3; TRBD2 matches 11 bases. The CDR3 covers 18 residues. Germline V gene lookup returns CDR1 SGHVS and CDR2 FQNEAQ. Trimming removed 2 bases from V and 4 bases from J; junction bases left unmatched: 11. CDR3 DNA: TGTGCCAGCAGCTTACGGGGACTAGCGGTTTATATTCCAGATACGCAGTATTTT. This translates into CASSLRGLAVYIPDTQYF.

V is TRBV19 and J is TRBJ2-3; D unresolved. Trimming shortened V by 4 bases and J by 2 bases, and 7 bases separated the two germline ends. Per germline, CDR1 LNHDA and CDR2 SQIVND (reference sequence). The CDR3 sequence is 13 residues long. The CDR3 region has the DNA TGTGCCAGTAGTAGTCTAAACACAGATACGCAGTATTTT. It is translated as CASSSLNTDTQYF.

The chain employs TRBV5-6 and TRBJ1-4; tentative D call: TRBD1 (5 bases). This CDR3 is built from 17 residues. Germline V gives CDR1 SGHDT, CDR2 YYEEEE. The V end lost 7 bases, the J end lost 0 bases, and 19 bases lay between the germline ends. The DNA of the CDR3 is TGTGCCAGCGCCGGGGGTGTGGCGGCCGCAACTAATGAAAAACTGTTTTTT. It specifies CASAGGVAAATNEKLFF.

V is TRBV7-9 and J is TRBJ1-2; D ambiguous. There are 13 residues in the CDR3. The V and J ends lost 4 bases and 8 bases respectively, with 14 bases between them. CDR1 SEHNR and CDR2 FQNEAQ come from the germline V gene (reference sequence). This chain's CDR3 is CASSSGSSGGYTF. The CDR3, as DNA: TGTGCCAGCAGCTCCGGGAGCAGTGGAGGCTACACCTTC. Supplemented by reference TRBV7-9 and TRBJ1-2, the full variable domain reads DTGVSQNPRHKITKRGQNVTFRCDPISEHNRLYWYRQTLGQGPEFLTYFQNEAQLEKSRLLSDRFSAERPKGSFSTLEIQRTEQGDSAMYLCASSSGSSGGYTFGSGTRLTVV.

The chain has TRBV10-3 and TRBJ2-7; possibly TRBD2 for D (6 bases). The CDR3 contains 13 residues. V was pared by 10 bases and J by 0 bases, with 13 bases between. Germline V gene sequence: CDR1 ENHRY, CDR2 SYGVKD. CDR3 protein: CATGGGSSYEQYF. The CDR3 coding sequence is TGTGCCACCGGGGGAGGTAGCTCCTACGAGCAGTACTTC.

The chain joins TRBV19 to TRBJ1-5; tentatively, D is TRBD1 (6 bases). The CDR3 has 13 amino acids. Trimming cost V 8 bases and J 5 bases, with 13 bases left between them. CDR1 and CDR2 from the germline V gene are LNHDA and SQIVND (reference sequence). CDR3 nucleotide sequence: TGTGCCAGTGTACAGGGTCCGGATCAGCCCCAGCATTTT. Its protein is CASVQGPDQPQHF.

The chain has TRBV19 and TRBJ2-7, with D possibly matching TRBD1 (6 bases). The germline V gene has CDR1 LNHDA and CDR2 SQIVND (reference sequence). The CDR3 loop spans 12 amino acids. Trimming shortened V by 7 bases and J by 3 bases, and 10 bases separated the two germline ends. CDR3 region: CASMGDNYEQYF. CDR3 coding DNA: TGTGCCAGTATGGGGGACAACTACGAGCAGTACTTC.

J is TRBJ1-4 and V is TRBV2; D is uncertain. This CDR3 has 14 amino acids. V was clipped by 8 bases and J by 1 base, with 11 bases between them. Germline values: CDR1 SNHLY, CDR2 FYNNEI. The CDR3 DNA reads TGTGCCAGCTCGCGCCGAGGAACTAATGAAAAACTGTTTTTT. Amino acids: CASSRRGTNEKLFF.

The chain carries TRBV4-2 and TRBJ1-4; D is perhaps TRBD1 (6 bases). Germline assignment: CDR1 LGHNA and CDR2 YNFKEQ. CDR3 length equals 15 residues. The V gene lost 3 bases and the J gene lost 5 bases, with 13 bases spanning the gap. DNA for the CDR3: TGTGCCAGCAGCCAGTCCGACAGGACAAATGAAAAACTGTTTTTT. It yields the protein CASSQSDRTNEKLFF.

A single count supports this clone. This chain connects TRBV2 to TRBJ1-1; 9 bases align to TRBD1. The germline V gene has CDR1 SNHLY and CDR2 FYNNEI. V shed 4 bases and J 4 bases; nucleotides not matched to a gene: 4. The CDR3 is made up of 14 amino acids. DNA for the CDR3: TGTGCCAGCAGTGTACAGGGGGCAGGCACTGAAGCTTTCTTT. Translating it yields CASSVQGAGTEAFF.

This clone was recorded a few times. The chain has TRBV12-3 or TRBV12-4 and TRBJ2-1; maybe TRBD2 (6 bases). The CDR3 loop spans 12 amino acids. The V end lost 6 bases, the J end lost 5 bases, and 8 bases lay between the germline ends. Written as DNA, the CDR3 is TGTGCCAGCAGCCCTAGCGACAATGAGCAGTTCTTC. It yields the protein CASSPSDNEQFF.

The V call is TRBV4-2, the J call TRBJ2-1; 7 bases agree with TRBD1. This CDR3 is 14 amino acids long. The germline gives CDR1 LGHNA, CDR2 YNFKEQ. With 2 bases clipped from V and 5 bases from J, the junction kept 3 bases outside the gene matches. The CDR3 DNA sequence: TGTGCCAGCAGCCAACCCCAGGGGGACAATGAGCAGTTCTTC. It encodes CASSQPQGDNEQFF.

CDR3 sequence: CAISEVGQDQPQHF. The CDR3 nucleotides read TGTGCCATCAGTGAGGTGGGGCAGGATCAGCCCCAGCATTTT. V usage is TRBV10-3 and J usage is TRBJ1-5, with a tentative D call TRBD1 (5 bases). CDR3 size: 14 residues. The ends were cut back, 2 bases at V and 5 bases at J, with 10 bases in the middle. Germline-derived CDR1 and CDR2 are ENHRY and SYGVKD.

The genes are TRBV25-1 and TRBJ2-1; D gene unclear. Trimming shortened V by 3 bases and J by 7 bases, and 7 bases separated the two germline ends. The length of the CDR3 is 12 residues. From germline, CDR1 is MGHDK and CDR2 SYGVNS. CDR3 protein: CASSDLMNEQFF. DNA for the CDR3: TGTGCCAGCAGTGACCTAATGAATGAGCAGTTCTTC.

The chain couples TRBV5-1 to TRBJ2-7; the match to TRBD1 covers 7 bases. The CDR3 loop spans 15 amino acids. CDR1 SGHRS and CDR2 YFSETQ come from the germline V gene. V trimming: 4 bases; J trimming: 1 base; junction bases outside the gene matches: 8. The CDR3 coding sequence is TGCGCCAGCAGCGGTGTCCGGGACAGATCCTACGAGCAGTACTTC. Its translation is CASSGVRDRSYEQYF.

The chain joins TRBV6-5 to TRBJ2-4; D not resolved. The germline V gene has CDR1 MNHEY and CDR2 SVGAGI. CDR3 length equals 13 residues. V shed 4 bases and J shed 2 bases, with 6 bases lying between them. CDR3: CASSSDPKNIQYF. CDR3 coding DNA: TGTGCCAGCAGTTCAGATCCCAAAAACATTCAGTACTTC.

The table lists this clone with a count of one. The gene calls are TRBV10-3 and TRBJ2-3, with TRBD1 identical over 7 bases. The V segment lost 3 bases and the J segment 2 bases; nucleotides outside the gene matches: 2. This CDR3 comprises 14 residues. CDR1 is ENHRY, CDR2 SYGVKD, per germline. The DNA of the CDR3 is TGTGCCATCAGTGACGGGACAGTCACAGATACGCAGTATTTT. Translation: CAISDGTVTDTQYF.

The chain recombines TRBV2 with TRBJ2-2; 11 positions agree with TRBD2. The CDR3 runs to 16 residues. J gave up 7 bases and V 6 bases, and 10 bases lay outside the gene matches. Germline-derived CDR1 and CDR2 are SNHLY and FYNNEI. DNA for the CDR3: TGTGCCAGCAGCGGACGGACTAGCGGGCGACTCGGGGAGCTGTTTTTT. This translates into CASSGRTSGRLGELFF.

The chain combines TRBV5-4 with TRBJ2-3; D is possibly TRBD1 (5 bases). From germline, CDR1 is SGHNT and CDR2 YYREEE (reference sequence). V was cut by 2 bases and J by 3 bases, with 7 bases left in between. The CDR3 totals 13 residues. This chain's CDR3 is CASSLAGTDTQYF. The CDR3 nucleotides read TGTGCCAGCAGCTTAGCAGGGACAGATACGCAGTATTTT.

This CDR3 is CASSNRLDTQYF. In DNA, the CDR3 is TGTGCCAGTAGCAACCGGTTAGATACGCAGTATTTT. This chain connects TRBV19 to TRBJ2-3, with D hard to call. CDR3 length: 12 amino acids. Trimming cost V 6 bases and J 5 bases, with 9 bases left between them. Germline V gene sequence: CDR1 LNHDA, CDR2 SQIVND (reference sequence). Combining the CDR3 with reference TRBV19 and TRBJ2-3 gives the whole variable domain DGGITQSPKYLFRKEGQNVTLSCEQNLNHDAMYWYRQDPGQGLRLIYYSQIVNDFQKGDIAEGYSVSREKKESFPLTVTSAQKNPTAFYLCASSNRLDTQYFGPGTRLTVL.

The gene calls are TRBV6-2 or TRBV6-3 and TRBJ1-1; 11 bases fit TRBD1. Per the germline V gene, CDR1 is MNHEY and CDR2 is SVGEGT. The CDR3 extends over 14 amino acids. Germline trimming cut 5 bases from V and 7 bases from J; bases unmatched to any gene: 6. CDR3 nucleotide sequence: TGTGCCAGCAGTCCGGACAGGGGGCTTATTGAAGCTTTCTTT. As protein: CASSPDRGLIEAFF.

The V call is TRBV9, the J call TRBJ2-7, with D perhaps TRBD1 (6 bases). V was cut by 0 bases and J by 1 base, with 8 bases left in between. Germline CDR1 and CDR2: SGDLS and YYNGEE. CDR3 size: 14 residues. The CDR3 coding sequence is TGTGCCAGCAGCGTAGGACAGGAATCCTACGAGCAGTACTTC. Translation: CASSVGQESYEQYF.

The rearrangement joins TRBV5-1 to TRBJ2-1, with D tentatively TRBD2 (6 bases). Germline loops: CDR1 SGHRS, CDR2 YFSETQ. CDR3 length: 14 residues. The ends were cut back, 4 bases at V and 5 bases at J, with 13 bases in the middle. CDR3 sequence reads: CASSVASVDNEQFF. The CDR3 DNA is TGCGCCAGCAGCGTAGCTAGCGTAGACAATGAGCAGTTCTTC.

This chain links TRBV27 with TRBJ2-1; TRBD2 agrees at 7 bases. V gave up 3 bases and J gave up 0 bases; unmatched junction bases: 8. Germline V gives CDR1 MNHEY, CDR2 SMNVEV (reference sequence). The CDR3 has 17 amino acids. The CDR3 DNA is TGTGCCAGCAGTTTCCGACCACTAGCGCGCTCCTACAATGAGCAGTTCTTC. Protein sequence: CASSFRPLARSYNEQFF.

The chain carries TRBV5-1 and TRBJ1-4, with D perhaps TRBD1 (6 bases). V was shortened by 4 bases and J by 8 bases, with 18 bases between the two germline ends. This CDR3 spans 15 amino acids. Germline CDR1 and CDR2: SGHRS and YFSETQ. The CDR3 protein is CASSPPTGSEEKLFF. The DNA for the CDR3 is TGCGCCAGCAGCCCCCCGACAGGCTCCGAGGAAAAACTGTTTTTT.

CDR3 residues: CASRNREFNEKLFF. The CDR3 nucleotides are TGTGCCAGCAGAAACAGGGAGTTTAATGAAAAACTGTTTTTT. The chain is built from TRBV2 and TRBJ1-4, with a weak D call TRBD1 (6 bases). Germline V CDR1 and CDR2: SNHLY, FYNNEI. Trimming took 6 bases from V and 4 from J, leaving 12 bases between them. The CDR3 is 14 residues long.

The J gene is TRBJ2-5, the V gene TRBV19; 9 bases agree with TRBD2. Germline CDR1 and CDR2: LNHDA and SQIVND (reference sequence). With V trimmed by 10 bases and J by 5 bases, 8 bases remained unmatched. The CDR3 totals 13 residues. The CDR3 nucleotides are TGTGCCACGGCGGGGGGGGCCGGGGAGACCCAGTACTTC. Protein product: CATAGGAGETQYF.